The 15 T cell receptor beta chains below all came from one sample that was sequenced in a study of blood T cell repertoires in COVID-19. Some clones are missing from TCRdb's copy, which holds only in-frame ones; the method was immunoSEQ multiplex PCR. The sample shows roughly 240,000 clones, approximately 82% of them seen only once. Sequencing was done on a sample of peripheral blood. These receptors came from a woman of 80 years or more with acute or convalescent COVID-19.

The chain has TRBV5-1 and TRBJ2-5, with TRBD2 matching 7 bases. The CDR3 length is 14 residues. V trimming: 3 bases; J trimming: 5 bases; junction bases outside the gene matches: 7. Germline V gives CDR1 SGHRS, CDR2 YFSETQ. The CDR3 DNA is TGCGCCAGCAGCTCTCTAGCGGTGTGGGAGACCCAGTACTTC. This codes for CASSSLAVWETQYF.

The chain employs TRBV19 and TRBJ2-7; D is unclear. V was shortened by 1 base and J by 1 base, with 8 bases between the two germline ends. The CDR3 runs 14 residues. Germline loops: CDR1 LNHDA, CDR2 SQIVND (reference sequence). The CDR3 nucleotides are TGTGCCAGTAGTATAGGAACCAGGTCCTACGAGCAGTACTTC. It yields the protein CASSIGTRSYEQYF.

This chain joins TRBV30 and TRBJ2-7, with TRBD1 matching 8 bases. The CDR3 sequence is 12 residues long. V dropped 0 bases and J dropped 6; count of bases not matched to a gene: 1. Germline V gene sequence: CDR1 GTSNPN, CDR2 SVGIG (reference sequence). CDR3 residues: CAWSVQGVEQYF. For the CDR3, the DNA is TGTGCCTGGAGTGTACAGGGGGTCGAGCAGTACTTC.

The rearrangement joins TRBV7-8 to TRBJ2-7, with TRBD2 matching 9 bases. Germline V gives CDR1 SGHVS, CDR2 FQNEAQ. The CDR3 is made up of 16 amino acids. J lost 6 bases, V lost 1 base, and 10 bases had no gene match. CDR3 amino acids: CASSLVGLASPLEQYF. The CDR3 coding sequence is TGTGCCAGCAGCTTAGTAGGACTAGCGAGTCCCCTCGAGCAGTACTTC.

This clone has more than one count but fewer than ten. J is TRBJ2-7 and V is TRBV28; D uncertain. The CDR3 consists of 12 residues. The germline V gene has CDR1 MDHEN and CDR2 SYDVKM. V was trimmed by 4 bases and J by 7 bases, leaving 11 bases between them. CDR3 in DNA: TGTGCCAGCAGTTCGCGCCAACGAGAGCAGTACTTC. Encoded protein: CASSSRQREQYF.

This chain links TRBV11-2 with TRBJ2-1, with TRBD2 as a possible D gene (5 bases). Trimming removed 1 base from V and 1 base from J, with 17 bases in between. Germline values: CDR1 SGHAT, CDR2 FQNNGV. This CDR3 contains 18 residues. The CDR3 loop is CASSLVGRGAISYNEQFF. As DNA, the CDR3 is TGTGCCAGCAGCTTAGTCGGACGGGGAGCCATTTCCTACAATGAGCAGTTCTTC. The full variable domain, in which reference TRBV11-2 and TRBJ2-1 provide the parts outside the CDR3, is EAGVAQSPRYKIIEKRQSVAFWCNPISGHATLYWYQQILGQGPKLLIQFQNNGVVDDSQLPKDRFSAERLKGVDSTLKIQPAKLEDSAVYLCASSLVGRGAISYNEQFFGPGTRLTVL.

The J gene is TRBJ1-1, the V gene TRBV6-2 or TRBV6-3, with TRBD1 identical over 10 bases. This CDR3 comprises 12 residues. Germline-derived CDR1 and CDR2 are MNHEY and SVGEGT. V was clipped by 2 bases and J by 11 bases; unmatched bases: 2. The CDR3 loop reads CASSYDRGHAFF. In DNA, the CDR3 is TGTGCCAGCAGTTACGACAGGGGGCATGCTTTCTTT.

This clone has just a few counts. This chain connects TRBV7-2 to TRBJ1-4; 9 nucleotides line up with TRBD1. The CDR3 length is 13 residues. Germline V gene sequence: CDR1 SGHTA, CDR2 FQGNSA. V gave up 3 bases and J gave up 10 bases; unmatched junction bases: 3. The CDR3 nucleotides are TGTGCCAGCAGCTTCCGACAGGGGGGAAAACTGTTTTTT. Translation: CASSFRQGGKLFF. The full variable domain, with the rest looked up from reference TRBV7-2 and TRBJ1-4, is GAGVSQSPSNKVTEKGKDVELRCDPISGHTALYWYRQSLGQGLEFLIYFQGNSAPDKSGLPSDRFSAERTGGSVSTLTIQRTQQEDSAVYLCASSFRQGGKLFFGSGTQLSVL.

The chain uses TRBV7-3 and TRBJ2-3; the D gene is possibly TRBD2 (6 bases). The CDR3 runs to 14 residues. The V gene lost 4 bases and the J gene lost 2 bases, with 10 bases spanning the gap. From germline, CDR1 is SGHTA and CDR2 FQGTGA. The CDR3: CASSSGLDTDTQYF. In DNA form, the CDR3 reads TGTGCCAGCAGCTCGGGACTTGACACAGATACGCAGTATTTT.

This clone appeared once. This sequence joins TRBV12-5 and TRBJ1-1; 7 bases map to TRBD1. CDR1 and CDR2 from the germline V gene are LGHNT and FRNRAP. This CDR3 region has 15 residues. The V gene end was trimmed by 1 base and the J gene end by 0 bases; junction bases not matched to a gene: 2. CDR3 sequence reads: CASGLGQGMNTEAFF. The CDR3 DNA reads as TGTGCTAGTGGTTTGGGACAGGGAATGAACACTGAAGCTTTCTTT.

The J gene is TRBJ2-1, the V gene TRBV20-1, with TRBD2 identical over 8 bases. Germline CDR1 reads DFQATT; CDR2 reads SNEGSKA (reference sequence). The CDR3 consists of 14 residues. The V and J ends lost 3 bases and 5 bases, in that order; junction bases with no gene match: 6. The CDR3 loop is CSASLQRGHNEQFF. CDR3 sequence (DNA): TGCAGTGCTAGTCTCCAGCGGGGGCACAATGAGCAGTTCTTC.

V gene TRBV27 combines with J gene TRBJ2-2, with a tentative D call TRBD2 (5 bases). Trimming took off 3 bases at V and 5 bases at J, with 10 bases between the two ends. This CDR3 comprises 14 residues. Germline V gene lookup returns CDR1 MNHEY and CDR2 SMNVEV (reference sequence). CDR3: CASSFAAVTGELFF. The CDR3 coding sequence is TGTGCCAGCAGTTTCGCAGCGGTTACCGGGGAGCTGTTTTTT.

Only a few counts were recorded for this clone. The genes are TRBV7-2 and TRBJ2-3; TRBD2 matches at 10 bases. The CDR3 contains 18 residues. Germline-derived CDR1 and CDR2 are SGHTA and FQGNSA. V gave up 3 bases and J gave up 2 bases; unmatched junction bases: 11. The CDR3 nucleotides read TGTGCCAGCAGCTTTGGACAACTAGCGGGGCGGAACACAGATACGCAGTATTTT. Translating it yields CASSFGQLAGRNTDTQYF.

The chain combines TRBV7-2 with TRBJ1-1; D is perhaps TRBD1 (5 bases). V dropped 5 bases and J dropped 0 bases, with 13 bases sitting between them. This CDR3 comprises 15 residues. CDR1 and CDR2 (germline): SGHTA, FQGNSA. In nucleotides, the CDR3 is TGTGCCAGCAGCCTAGGGGCGACGATGAACACTGAAGCTTTCTTT. It translates to CASSLGATMNTEAFF. The full variable domain, in which reference TRBV7-2 and TRBJ1-1 provide the parts outside the CDR3, is GAGVSQSPSNKVTEKGKDVELRCDPISGHTALYWYRQSLGQGLEFLIYFQGNSAPDKSGLPSDRFSAERTGGSVSTLTIQRTQQEDSAVYLCASSLGATMNTEAFFGQGTRLTVV.

The chain uses TRBV9 and TRBJ1-5; D is unresolved. Germline V gene lookup returns CDR1 SGDLS and CDR2 YYNGEE. The CDR3 consists of 15 residues. Trimming removed 1 base at V and 0 bases at J, with 8 bases between. In nucleotides, the CDR3 is TGTGCCAGCAGCGTATCCCCTTATAGCAATCAGCCCCAGCATTTT. Translating it yields CASSVSPYSNQPQHF.